Below, 23 T cell receptor beta chains from the same sample are listed, as sequenced in a study of cytomegalovirus exposure and HLA in healthy donors. Clones were sequenced by immunoSEQ multiplex PCR, and TCRdb holds only the in-frame ones, with some missing. In the table there are approximately 220,000 clones, approximately 87% of which are singletons. The sequenced material came from PBMCs. The receptors were sampled from a man aged 18 to 35 in good health and CMV-seronegative.

The chain is built from TRBV25-1 and TRBJ2-3; TRBD2 matches at 9 bases. The V segment lost 5 bases and the J segment 3 bases; nucleotides outside the gene matches: 6. From germline, CDR1 is MGHDK and CDR2 SYGVNS. The CDR3 has 15 amino acids. The CDR3 DNA reads as TGTGCCAGCAGTCCCCGACTAGCGGCAACAGATACGCAGTATTTT. Its translation is CASSPRLAATDTQYF.

The V gene is TRBV5-6, the J gene TRBJ2-7, with TRBD1 as a possible D gene (5 bases). Deletions cut 2 bases from V and 6 bases from J, with 15 bases between. Germline CDR1 SGHDT, CDR2 YYEEEE. CDR3 size: 14 residues. The CDR3 reads CASSLTGRAGEQYF. Written as DNA, the CDR3 is TGTGCCAGCAGCTTAACAGGAAGGGCTGGCGAGCAGTACTTC.

The chain links TRBV11-2 to TRBJ1-1; unclear D gene. The CDR3 extends over 14 amino acids. Trimming left V 3 bases short and J 2 bases short, with 10 bases between. Germline V gene data show CDR1 as SGHAT and CDR2 as FQNNGV. CDR3 DNA sequence: TGTGCCAGCAGCTTCGCGTTGAGTAACACTGAAGCTTTCTTT. Encoded protein: CASSFALSNTEAFF.

This chain connects TRBV4-3 to TRBJ2-3; D is possibly TRBD2 (6 bases). This CDR3 region has 14 residues. Trimming shortened V by 4 bases and J by 5 bases, and 13 bases separated the two germline ends. From germline, CDR1 is LGHNA and CDR2 YSLEER. The CDR3 DNA follows: TGCGCCAGCAGCCCTACTAGCTCAATAGATACGCAGTATTTT. This translates into CASSPTSSIDTQYF.

CDR3 amino acids: CATSRLTGSYRQQETQYF. The CDR3 DNA sequence: TGTGCCACCAGCAGACTCACAGGCTCGTACAGACAACAAGAGACCCAGTACTTC. The chain combines TRBV15 with TRBJ2-5; TRBD1 is a possible D gene (5 bases). V lost 2 bases and J 2 bases, leaving 21 bases between the germline ends. The CDR3 totals 18 residues. Germline V gives CDR1 LNHNV, CDR2 YYDKDF (reference sequence).

The rearrangement links TRBV14 to TRBJ1-3; D is unclear. V dropped 1 base and J dropped 2 bases, with 12 bases sitting between them. The germline V gene has CDR1 SGHDN and CDR2 FVKESK. The CDR3 sequence is 16 residues long. DNA of the CDR3: TGTGCCAGCAGCCAAGGGGCAGGAATGGCTGGAAACACCATATATTTT. Encoded protein: CASSQGAGMAGNTIYF.

This rearrangement joins TRBV5-1 to TRBJ1-5; D is undetermined. V dropped 4 bases and J dropped 5 bases, with 10 bases sitting between them. The CDR3 consists of 13 residues. From germline, CDR1 is SGHRS and CDR2 YFSETQ. Written as DNA, the CDR3 is TGCGCCAGCAGCCCTATATCGGATCAGCCCCAGCATTTT. This encodes CASSPISDQPQHF.

The chain uses TRBV5-1 and TRBJ2-1, with 7 bases identical to TRBD2. Germline-derived CDR1 and CDR2 are SGHRS and YFSETQ. Trimming cost V 4 bases and J 0 bases; bases outside gene matches: 7. CDR3 length: 16 amino acids. The CDR3 loop is CASSTRAGSSYNEQFF. The CDR3 nucleotides are TGCGCCAGCAGCACCCGAGCGGGAAGCTCCTACAATGAGCAGTTCTTC.

The chain couples TRBV9 to TRBJ2-1, with 14 bases aligning to TRBD2. The V segment lost 3 bases and the J segment 6 bases; nucleotides outside the gene matches: 8. Looked up from germline, CDR1 is SGDLS and CDR2 is YYNGEE. The CDR3 sequence is 17 residues long. The CDR3 sequence: CASSAAAGLAGVNEQFF. For the CDR3, the DNA is TGTGCCAGCAGCGCGGCGGCGGGACTAGCGGGAGTCAATGAGCAGTTCTTC.

The V gene is TRBV27, the J gene TRBJ2-1, with 11 bases fitting TRBD2. The V and J ends lost 6 bases and 6 bases, in that order; junction bases with no gene match: 4. The CDR3 is 14 residues long. Germline lookup yields CDR1 MNHEY and CDR2 SMNVEV (reference sequence). The CDR3, as DNA: TGTGCCAGCAGACTAGCGGGGGCCCTCAATGAGCAGTTCTTC. Its translation: CASRLAGALNEQFF.

This chain uses TRBV6-1 with TRBJ2-5; 9 nucleotides line up with TRBD1. Trimming at V came to 0 bases and at J to 4 bases, leaving 3 bases not matched to a gene. Germline CDR1 and CDR2: MNHNS and SASEGT. The CDR3 is 15 amino acids. CDR3 sequence: CASSEAGQGLETQYF. The CDR3 nucleotides read TGTGCCAGCAGTGAAGCAGGACAGGGGTTAGAGACCCAGTACTTC.

V and J are TRBV11-2 and TRBJ2-2; D is ambiguous. V was shortened by 5 bases and J by 6 bases, with 13 bases between the two germline ends. Looked up from germline, CDR1 is SGHAT and CDR2 is FQNNGV. The CDR3 runs 14 residues. The CDR3 spells CASSPGAGPGELFF. DNA of the CDR3: TGTGCCAGCAGCCCAGGCGCAGGCCCCGGGGAGCTGTTTTTT.

The chain has TRBV7-2 and TRBJ1-1, with a possible D match to TRBD1 (6 bases). From germline, CDR1 is SGHTA and CDR2 FQGNSA. The CDR3 contains 13 residues. Trimming took 5 bases from V and 1 from J, leaving 8 bases between them. Here the CDR3 DNA reads TGTGCCAGCAGCCCGGGACAGAACACTGAAGCTTTCTTT. Translating gives CASSPGQNTEAFF.

The V gene is TRBV2, the J gene TRBJ2-1; 11 nucleotides match TRBD2. The ends lost 4 bases at V and 8 bases at J; junction bases unmatched: 7. CDR3 size: 15 residues. Germline CDR1 SNHLY, CDR2 FYNNEI. The CDR3: CASSASSGRTDEQFF. In nucleotides, the CDR3 is TGTGCCAGCAGTGCCTCTAGCGGGAGGACGGATGAGCAGTTCTTC.

This clone was detected once. This chain joins TRBV6-1 and TRBJ1-5; 8 bases are a match to TRBD1. CDR3 length equals 15 residues. Germline values: CDR1 MNHNS, CDR2 SASEGT. With 3 bases clipped from V and 3 bases from J, the junction kept 4 bases outside the gene matches. The CDR3 region is CASSDRQGYNQPQHF. The CDR3 nucleotides are TGTGCCAGCAGTGATCGACAGGGGTACAATCAGCCCCAGCATTTT.

The J gene is TRBJ2-7, the V gene TRBV9, with D unresolved. The CDR3 contains 14 residues. V was trimmed by 0 bases and J by 3 bases, leaving 10 bases between them. The germline CDR1 and CDR2 sequences are SGDLS and YYNGEE. CDR3 loop: CASSVDSTNYEQYF. The CDR3, as DNA: TGTGCCAGCAGCGTAGACAGCACCAACTACGAGCAGTACTTC.

The chain employs TRBV2 and TRBJ2-5; D might be TRBD2 (5 bases). The V and J ends lost 10 bases and 1 base respectively, with 13 bases between them. Germline values: CDR1 SNHLY, CDR2 FYNNEI. This CDR3 is built from 13 residues. The DNA of the CDR3 is TGTGCCATCGCTCTGAGGGTCCAAGAGACCCAGTACTTC. Translation gives CAIALRVQETQYF.

The chain has TRBV6-5 and TRBJ1-2; D gene ambiguous. The CDR3 loop spans 13 amino acids. Trimming took 0 bases from V and 6 from J, leaving 8 bases between them. Germline V lookup: CDR1 MNHEY, CDR2 SVGAGI. The CDR3 sequence: CASSYSKRNGYTF. In nucleotides, the CDR3 is TGTGCCAGCAGTTACTCGAAGCGGAATGGCTACACCTTC.

The chain has TRBV7-2 and TRBJ1-5, with D perhaps TRBD1 (6 bases). This CDR3 has 17 residues. Trimming cost V 5 bases and J 6 bases, with 23 bases left between them. Germline V gene data show CDR1 as SGHTA and CDR2 as FQGNSA. CDR3 residues: CASSAPGHATGRQPQHF. CDR3 in DNA: TGTGCCAGCAGCGCTCCGGGACACGCCACCGGCCGTCAGCCCCAGCATTTT.

The rearrangement uses TRBV27 and TRBJ1-5; no clear D gene. V was pared by 6 bases and J by 2 bases, with 26 bases between. The germline CDR1 and CDR2 sequences are MNHEY and SMNVEV (reference sequence). The CDR3 has 19 amino acids. The CDR3 sequence is CASRFPNPQTRSGNQPQHF. As DNA, the CDR3 is TGTGCCAGCAGGTTCCCGAACCCGCAAACCCGGAGTGGCAATCAGCCCCAGCATTTT.

The V and J genes are TRBV5-1 and TRBJ2-3, with 8 positions matching TRBD2. This CDR3 is built from 14 residues. CDR1 is SGHRS and CDR2 is YFSETQ in the germline V gene. V trimming: 4 bases; J trimming: 1 base; junction bases outside the gene matches: 2. CDR3 amino acids: CASSPGGGTDTQYF. The CDR3 DNA follows: TGCGCCAGCAGCCCGGGAGGGGGCACAGATACGCAGTATTTT.

V and J are TRBV28 and TRBJ2-7, with 11 bases aligning to TRBD2. The CDR3 length is 16 residues. Germline CDR1 is MDHEN and CDR2 is SYDVKM. The V gene end was trimmed by 0 bases and the J gene end by 2 bases; junction bases not matched to a gene: 3. In DNA form, the CDR3 reads TGTGCCAGCAGTTTATGGCTAGCGGGAGGTCCCTACGAGCAGTACTTC. Its translation is CASSLWLAGGPYEQYF.

V usage is TRBV2 and J usage is TRBJ2-7, with D maybe TRBD1 (6 bases). The V end lost 8 bases, the J end lost 5 bases, and 19 bases lay between the germline ends. Germline CDR1 reads SNHLY; CDR2 reads FYNNEI. This CDR3 is 14 amino acids long. This CDR3 reads CASDRSFPLNEQYF. The CDR3 coding sequence is TGTGCCAGCGACAGGTCATTCCCCCTTAACGAGCAGTACTTC.